This passage covers 4 T cell receptor beta chains from one sample sequenced in a study of shared clonotypes between healthy human individuals. Sequencing was performed with immunoSEQ multiplex PCR; in TCRdb, only in-frame clones are kept and a portion is missing. The sample records roughly 2.5 million clones, approximately 94% being singletons. The sequencing sample was made of naive CD4+ T cells sorted from blood. Stated subset: CD45RA+ positively selected. These receptors originate from a man aged 18 to 30 in good health.

The chain employs TRBV11-2 and TRBJ2-1; maybe TRBD1 (6 bases). V lost 2 bases, J lost 5 bases, and 10 bases lay in between. Germline V gene lookup returns CDR1 SGHAT and CDR2 FQNNGV. The CDR3 is 14 amino acids. CDR3 region: CASSLPGVDNEQFF. The CDR3 DNA reads as TGTGCCAGCAGCTTACCAGGGGTTGACAATGAGCAGTTCTTC.

Concerning this clone: Other DNA sequences from this sample encode an identical CDR3 as well. The chain combines TRBV7-9 with TRBJ2-7, with TRBD1 as a possible D gene (5 bases). The germline CDR1 and CDR2 sequences are SEHNR and FQNEAQ (reference sequence). V gave up 2 bases and J gave up 3 bases, with 8 bases separating them. This CDR3 has 13 amino acids. For the CDR3, the DNA is TGTGCCAGCAGCTTATCAGGGAACTACGAGCAGTACTTC. Translating it yields CASSLSGNYEQYF. Using reference TRBV7-9 and TRBJ2-7 for the parts outside the CDR3, the full variable domain is DTGVSQNPRHKITKRGQNVTFRCDPISEHNRLYWYRQTLGQGPEFLTYFQNEAQLEKSRLLSDRFSAERPKGSFSTLEIQRTEQGDSAMYLCASSLSGNYEQYFGPGTRLTVT.

In the case of this clone: Other DNA sequences in this sample translate to the same CDR3. V gene TRBV11-2 combines with J gene TRBJ2-2; D is perhaps TRBD2 (7 bases). The V gene's germline CDR1 is SGHAT and CDR2 FQNNGV. The V and J ends lost 3 bases and 0 bases respectively, with 8 bases between them. The CDR3 is 15 residues long. CDR3 in amino acids: CASSLRGPNTGELFF. The CDR3 DNA is TGTGCCAGCAGCTTGCGGGGGCCGAACACCGGGGAGCTGTTTTTT.

This chain links TRBV6-5 with TRBJ2-1; 8 bases match TRBD1. Germline loops: CDR1 MNHEY, CDR2 SVGAGI. The CDR3 runs to 13 residues. V shed 5 bases, J shed 9 bases, and the junction held 6 bases outside the gene matches. CDR3 sequence reads: CASSTDRGGEQFF. CDR3 DNA: TGTGCCAGCAGTACCGACAGGGGAGGTGAGCAGTTCTTC.